This T cell receptor beta chain came from a study of blood T cell repertoires in COVID-19. Study details: COVID-19 samples from acute and convalescent phases originated in the United States, Italy and Spain. The analysed material was cDNA or gDNA that came from T cells, B-cell-depleted T cells, or PBMCs.

In the authors' workflow: The authors estimated nucleated cell counts from reference gene primer amplification. TCRdb's copy holds only in-frame clones and misses some; the assay was immunoSEQ multiplex PCR. The D gene and trimming were derived from the DNA, and the V and J assignments and clone size from that table. The table has 250,000 to 350,000 clones, over 75% seen once. V dropped 5 bases and J dropped 6 bases, with 9 bases sitting between them. Germline assignment: CDR1 SGHTA and CDR2 FQGNSA. The CDR3 contains 12 residues. The sequence derives from a woman aged 45-65 years with active or convalescent COVID-19. The sequencing input was peripheral blood. This chain uses TRBV7-2 with TRBJ2-3; D gene uncertain. The CDR3 region is CASSPGWDTQYF. The CDR3 DNA sequence: TGTGCCAGCAGCCCCGGTTGGGATACGCAGTATTTT.